In its sample, the clone carrying this TCR beta chain was seen once. No antigen is known for it. This record belongs to a study of graft-versus-host responses after intestinal transplantation. In the study overall: Each of the recipients got a multivisceral, liver-intestinal, or isolated intestinal transplant. Each recipient received anti-thymocyte globulin induction, then tacrolimus and steroids for approximately three years.

The junction had 5 bases not matched to a gene; V was cut back by 5 bases and J by 5 bases. CDR3 length: 13 residues. Germline lookup yields CDR1 PRHDT and CDR2 FYEKMQ (reference sequence). TCRdb's table, derived via immunoSEQ multiplex PCR, lists solely in-frame clones and lacks some. Counted here are fewer than 90,000 clones, about 94% occurring once; the ten biggest clones make up 0.15% to 0.2%. The TCR originated in a human donor who was the organ donor for an intestinal transplant. The material sequenced was unstimulated CD4+ T cells sorted from spleen or lymph node cells, taken before transplant. V gene TRBV13 combines with J gene TRBJ2-5; 7 bases are a match to TRBD1. CDR3 in amino acids: CASSKTGWETQYF. The CDR3 DNA reads TGTGCCAGCAGCAAGACAGGGTGGGAGACCCAGTACTTC.